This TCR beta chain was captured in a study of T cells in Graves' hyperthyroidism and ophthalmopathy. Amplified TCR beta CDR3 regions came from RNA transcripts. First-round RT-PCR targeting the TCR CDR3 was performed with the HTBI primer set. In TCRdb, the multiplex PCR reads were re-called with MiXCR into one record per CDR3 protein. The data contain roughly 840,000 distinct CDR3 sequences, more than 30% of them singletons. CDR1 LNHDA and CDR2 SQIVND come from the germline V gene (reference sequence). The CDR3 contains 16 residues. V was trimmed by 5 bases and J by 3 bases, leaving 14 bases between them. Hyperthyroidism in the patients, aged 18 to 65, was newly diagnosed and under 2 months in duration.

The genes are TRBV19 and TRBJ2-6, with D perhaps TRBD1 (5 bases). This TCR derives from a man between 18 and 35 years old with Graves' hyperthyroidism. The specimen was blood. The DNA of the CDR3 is TGTGCCAGTAGTTTTACAGGTCTTGATGGGGCCAACGTCCTGACTTTC. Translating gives CASSFTGLDGANVLTF.